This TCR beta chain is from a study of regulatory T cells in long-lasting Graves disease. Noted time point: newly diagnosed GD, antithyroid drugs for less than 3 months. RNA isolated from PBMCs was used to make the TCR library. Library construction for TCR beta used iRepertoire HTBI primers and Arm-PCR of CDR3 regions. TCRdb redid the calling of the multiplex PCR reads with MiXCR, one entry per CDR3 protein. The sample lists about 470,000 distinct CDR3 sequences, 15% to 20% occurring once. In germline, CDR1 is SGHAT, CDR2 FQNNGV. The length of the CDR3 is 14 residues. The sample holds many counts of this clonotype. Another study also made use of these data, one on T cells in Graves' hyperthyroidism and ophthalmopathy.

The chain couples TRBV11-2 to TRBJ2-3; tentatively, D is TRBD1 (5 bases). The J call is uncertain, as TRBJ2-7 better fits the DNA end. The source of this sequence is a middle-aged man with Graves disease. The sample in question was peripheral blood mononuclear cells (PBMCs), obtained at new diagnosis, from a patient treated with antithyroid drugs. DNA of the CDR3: TGTGCCAGCAGATCCTGGCAGGGTGGATACGAGCAGTACTTC. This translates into CASRSWQGGYEQYF.